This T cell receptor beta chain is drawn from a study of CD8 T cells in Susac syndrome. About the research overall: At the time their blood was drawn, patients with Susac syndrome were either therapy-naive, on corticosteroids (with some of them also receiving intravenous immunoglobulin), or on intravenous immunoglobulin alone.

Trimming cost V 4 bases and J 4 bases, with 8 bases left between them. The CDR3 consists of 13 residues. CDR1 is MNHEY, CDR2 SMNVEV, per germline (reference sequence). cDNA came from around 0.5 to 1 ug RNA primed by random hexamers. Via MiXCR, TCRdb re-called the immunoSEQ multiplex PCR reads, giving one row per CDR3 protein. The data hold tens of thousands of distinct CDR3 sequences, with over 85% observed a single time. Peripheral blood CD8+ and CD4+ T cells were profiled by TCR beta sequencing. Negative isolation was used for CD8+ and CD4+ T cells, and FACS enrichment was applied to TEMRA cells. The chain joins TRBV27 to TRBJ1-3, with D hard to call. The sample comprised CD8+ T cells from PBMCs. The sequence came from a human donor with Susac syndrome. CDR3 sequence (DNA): TGTGCCAGCAGTTCGAACGTGGGAAACACCATATATTTT. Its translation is CASSSNVGNTIYF.